A single sample gave rise to the 17 T cell receptor beta chains below, sequenced in a study of spatial heterogeneity in lung cancer (dated by TCRdb to the late 2010s). The time point label on this specimen signifies: sample taken at primary tumor resection. Study-wide findings and limitations: The tumor nonsynonymous mutation count correlated with the number of expanded intratumoral alpha and beta TCRs.

Their recognized antigens are unknown. The library was prepared using 5' RACE. The sequencer was a NextSeq 500. TCRdb handled the public reads itself, with Q25 trimming in fastp and clone calling in MiXCR, and kept productive beta chains. Records with the same CDR3 protein are collapsed into one entry carrying the most frequent genes and DNA. In this sample the table shows several thousand distinct CDR3 sequences, about 5.2% of which occur a single time. 25% to 40% of the sample comes from the top ten. The sample consisted of lung tumor tissue, taken at surgery. Receptors originate from a female donor with early-stage non-small cell lung cancer.

This clonotype has ten or more counts. The chain couples TRBV29-1 to TRBJ2-7, with D perhaps matching TRBD1 or TRBD2 (6 bases each). CDR1 SQVTM and CDR2 ANQGSEA come from the germline V gene. The length of the CDR3 is 11 residues. V shed 7 bases and J shed 4 bases, with 11 bases lying between them. The CDR3 sequence is CSAGGGYEQYF. The CDR3 DNA follows: TGCAGCGCCGGAGGGGGGTACGAGCAGTACTTC.

This clonotype was detected ten times or more. This chain uses TRBV3-1 with TRBJ1-6; 10 nucleotides match TRBD1. The CDR3 spans 17 residues. In germline, CDR1 is LGHDT, CDR2 YNNKEL (reference sequence). V shed 0 bases, J shed 6 bases, and the junction held 5 bases outside the gene matches. CDR3 loop: CASSQEMGTGVNSPLHF. CDR3 sequence (DNA): TGTGCCAGCAGCCAAGAGATGGGGACAGGGGTTAATTCACCCCTCCACTTT.

This clonotype has a count of ten or more. The genes are TRBV4-2 and TRBJ1-6, with 8 bases matching TRBD1. The CDR3 has 14 amino acids. Trimming removed 4 bases from V and 11 bases from J; junction bases left unmatched: 7. Germline-derived CDR1 and CDR2 are LGHNA and YNFKEQ. CDR3 in DNA: TGTGCCAGCAGCCCAGGACAGGGCGATCCACCCCTCCACTTT. Translating it yields CASSPGQGDPPLHF.

The rearrangement links TRBV2 to TRBJ1-1, with D possibly matching TRBD1 (5 bases). The CDR3 has 11 residues. Germline V CDR1 and CDR2: SNHLY, FYNNEI. Trimming pared 8 bases from V and 5 bases from J, leaving 9 bases between. The CDR3 sequence: CASQGVTEAFF. CDR3 sequence (DNA): TGTGCCAGCCAGGGTGTAACTGAAGCTTTCTTT.

By sample fraction, this clonotype is medium-sized. V and J are TRBV9 and TRBJ1-1, with no clear D. CDR1 is SGDLS and CDR2 is YYNGEE in the germline V gene. The CDR3 consists of 14 residues. V shed 4 bases and J shed 0 bases, with 10 bases lying between them. CDR3 region: CASSSQTVNTEAFF. In DNA, the CDR3 is TGTGCCAGCAGCTCCCAGACGGTGAACACTGAAGCTTTCTTT. Supplemented by reference TRBV9 and TRBJ1-1, the full variable domain reads DSGVTQTPKHLITATGQRVTLRCSPRSGDLSVYWYQQSLDQGLQFLIQYYNGEERAKGNILERFSAQQFPDLHSELNLSSLELGDSALYFCASSSQTVNTEAFFGQGTRLTVV.

This clonotype is categorized as medium-sized. The chain joins TRBV15 to TRBJ2-5, with D uncertain. This CDR3 comprises 15 residues. CDR1 is LNHNV, CDR2 YYDKDF, per germline (reference sequence). Trimming removed 0 bases from V and 5 bases from J, with 13 bases in between. This CDR3 reads CATSREKGEAETQYF. CDR3 nucleotides: TGTGCCACCAGCAGAGAGAAGGGCGAAGCGGAGACCCAGTACTTC.

This clonotype was counted at least ten times. The chain is built from TRBV28 and TRBJ2-3; a weak D match, TRBD2 (6 bases). V was shortened by 8 bases and J by 1 base, with 10 bases between the two germline ends. Germline values: CDR1 MDHEN, CDR2 SYDVKM. The CDR3 covers 13 residues. CDR3 DNA sequence: TGTGCCAGCTACGGGGGAGGCACAGATACGCAGTATTTT. This encodes CASYGGGTDTQYF.

This clonotype is medium-sized. The chain uses TRBV6-5 and TRBJ2-1; TRBD2 aligns across 8 bases. Germline V gene data show CDR1 as MNHEY and CDR2 as SVGAGI. The CDR3 runs 17 residues. V was pared by 7 bases and J by 3 bases, with 14 bases of the junction left unmatched. The CDR3 sequence is CASTPGGVVIFYNEQFF. In DNA, the CDR3 is TGTGCCAGCACTCCGGGAGGGGTCGTGATATTCTACAATGAGCAGTTCTTC.

In its sample, this clonotype was seen many times. The chain is built from TRBV10-2 and TRBJ2-1, with TRBD2 matching 16 bases. The CDR3 spans 19 residues. The germline V gene encodes CDR1 WSHSY and CDR2 SAAADI. J lost 0 bases, V lost 5 bases, and 7 bases had no gene match. The CDR3 DNA follows: TGCGCCAGCAGTTCTAAGGGACTAGCGGGGGGGAGCTCCTACAATGAGCAGTTCTTC. As protein: CASSSKGLAGGSSYNEQFF.

In its sample, this clonotype was seen a few times. V and J are TRBV9 and TRBJ2-3; D is perhaps TRBD1 or TRBD2 (5 bases each). Trimming took 0 bases from V and 4 from J, leaving 9 bases between them. CDR1 and CDR2 (germline): SGDLS, YYNGEE. The CDR3 covers 14 residues. As DNA, the CDR3 is TGTGCCAGCAGCGTAGCTGGGACCTCAGATACGCAGTATTTT. It is translated as CASSVAGTSDTQYF. Full variable domain (remainder filled in from reference TRBV9 and TRBJ2-3): DSGVTQTPKHLITATGQRVTLRCSPRSGDLSVYWYQQSLDQGLQFLIQYYNGEERAKGNILERFSAQQFPDLHSELNLSSLELGDSALYFCASSVAGTSDTQYFGPGTRLTVL.

There are a few counts of this clonotype. The chain is built from TRBV18 and TRBJ2-3; 10 positions match TRBD1. Per germline, CDR1 KGHSH and CDR2 LQKENI. Unmatched junction bases numbered 7, after V lost 5 bases and J lost 2 bases. There are 16 residues in the CDR3. This chain's CDR3 is CASSSDRGSLTDTQYF. The CDR3 nucleotides read TGTGCCAGCTCATCGGACAGGGGGTCCCTCACAGATACGCAGTATTTT.

In this sample, this clonotype turned up a few times. J is TRBJ2-3 and V is TRBV30, with D perhaps matching TRBD2 (6 bases). Germline V gives CDR1 GTSNPN, CDR2 SVGIG (reference sequence). Trimming took off 6 bases at V and 3 bases at J, with 19 bases between the two ends. This CDR3 contains 15 residues. The CDR3 coding sequence is TGTGCCTGCCTAGAGAGGGAGGTGGGGACAGATACGCAGTATTTT. It specifies CACLEREVGTDTQYF.

This clonotype is deemed medium-sized. The J gene is TRBJ2-1, the V gene TRBV4-1, with 12 bases that match TRBD1. J lost 10 bases, V lost 1 base, and 8 bases had no gene match. This CDR3 has 16 amino acids. Per germline, CDR1 MGHRA and CDR2 YSYEKL. The CDR3 sequence: CASSQVGTGGLEEQFF. The CDR3 region has the DNA TGCGCCAGCAGCCAAGTTGGGACAGGGGGCCTGGAGGAGCAGTTCTTC.

By sample share, this clonotype is medium-sized. The chain is built from TRBV7-2 and TRBJ1-6; D is uncertain. Germline assignment: CDR1 SGHTA and CDR2 FQGNSA. Trimming removed 1 base from V and 6 bases from J, with 10 bases in between. The CDR3 length is 15 residues. CDR3 sequence reads: CASSLDVSPNSPLHF. The CDR3 nucleotides are TGTGCCAGCAGCTTAGACGTCAGCCCTAATTCACCCCTCCACTTT.

By sample share, this clonotype is medium-sized. The CDR3 bases are TGCAGCGTTGAACGGACCTCCTCTCCCCGAGATACGCAGTATTTT. This translates into CSVERTSSPRDTQYF. The J gene is TRBJ2-3, the V gene TRBV29-1, with D uncertain. V was trimmed by 2 bases and J by 5 bases, leaving 17 bases between them. The CDR3 has 15 amino acids. Germline V lookup: CDR1 SQVTM, CDR2 ANQGSEA.

This clonotype is labeled as medium-sized. For the CDR3, the DNA is TGCAGTGCTAGCAGGGGGCAAGAGACCCAGTACTTC. This sequence encodes CSASRGQETQYF. The chain has TRBV20-1 and TRBJ2-5; TRBD1 aligns across 7 bases. The CDR3 is 12 amino acids. Germline V CDR1 and CDR2: DFQATT, SNEGSKA (reference sequence). V gave up 3 bases and J gave up 2 bases; unmatched junction bases: 0.

This clonotype came up many times. This chain connects TRBV28 to TRBJ2-7, with 8 bases aligning to TRBD2. Trimming at V came to 3 bases and at J to 2 bases, leaving 9 bases not matched to a gene. This CDR3 has 16 amino acids. Per germline, CDR1 MDHEN and CDR2 SYDVKM. Here the CDR3 reads CASSLGGSSGAYEQYF. The DNA for the CDR3 is TGTGCCAGCAGTTTGGGCGGGAGTAGCGGGGCCTACGAGCAGTACTTC.